These 14 T cell receptor beta chains originate from one sample sequenced in a study of technical replicates of blood from a few donors (dated by TCRdb to the late 2010s). Receptor amplification or capture employed the immunoSEQ multiplex PCR assay. As stored in TCRdb, this immuneACCESS dataset retains in-frame rearrangements with V and J assigned. A fraction of the clones does not appear; measured against another copy, unresolved V genes explain less than half of the discrepancy, and the remainder lacks a known reason. A total of about 82,000 clones appear in this sample, over 90% of them only once. 0.37% of the sample rests with the top ten. Sample: T cells isolated from PBMCs. Receptors were obtained from a human donor in good health.

The V gene is TRBV19, the J gene TRBJ1-5; a weak D match, TRBD1 (6 bases). The CDR3 loop spans 15 amino acids. The V and J ends lost 7 bases and 2 bases respectively, with 15 bases between them. Germline V lookup: CDR1 LNHDA, CDR2 SQIVND (reference sequence). The CDR3 reads CASINVGGRNQPQHF. Written as DNA, the CDR3 is TGTGCCAGTATCAATGTAGGGGGTCGCAATCAGCCCCAGCATTTT.

V gene TRBV19 combines with J gene TRBJ1-4; 7 bases are a match to TRBD1. The CDR3 totals 11 residues. In germline, CDR1 is LNHDA, CDR2 SQIVND (reference sequence). The junction had 5 bases not matched to a gene; V was cut back by 9 bases and J by 10 bases. CDR3 nucleotides: TGTGCCAGCACGCAGGGGGTAAAACTGTTTTTT. As protein: CASTQGVKLFF.

The chain carries TRBV18 and TRBJ1-1, with TRBD1 identical over 8 bases. CDR3 length equals 14 residues. V lost 5 bases to trimming and J lost 5 bases; unmatched junction nucleotides: 7. CDR1 and CDR2 (germline): KGHSH, LQKENI. The CDR3: CASSDGQGFTEAFF. CDR3 in DNA: TGTGCCAGCTCAGACGGACAGGGATTTACTGAAGCTTTCTTT. Full variable domain (remainder filled in from reference TRBV18 and TRBJ1-1): NAGVMQNPRHLVRRRGQEARLRCSPMKGHSHVYWYRQLPEEGLKFMVYLQKENIIDESGMPKERFSAEFPKEGPSILRIQQVVRGDSAAYFCASSDGQGFTEAFFGQGTRLTVV.

The V call is TRBV5-1, the J call TRBJ2-7, with TRBD1 matching over 9 bases. V shed 4 bases and J 6 bases; nucleotides not matched to a gene: 14. The germline CDR1 and CDR2 sequences are SGHRS and YFSETQ. The CDR3 consists of 16 residues. The CDR3 sequence: CASSLRMDRGPSEQYF. The CDR3 nucleotides read TGCGCCAGCAGCCTCAGAATGGACAGGGGCCCATCCGAGCAGTACTTC.

The sample holds one count of this clone. The chain is built from TRBV2 and TRBJ2-7, with TRBD1 as a possible D gene (6 bases). The CDR3 consists of 15 residues. Per the germline V gene, CDR1 is SNHLY and CDR2 is FYNNEI. Trimming stripped 4 bases from V and 3 bases from J, with 16 bases between. The CDR3 loop is CASSGESGHLYEQYF. The CDR3 region has the DNA TGTGCCAGCAGTGGGGAGTCGGGACACCTCTACGAGCAGTACTTC. Full variable domain (remainder filled in from reference TRBV2 and TRBJ2-7): EPEVTQTPSHQVTQMGQEVILRCVPISNHLYFYWYRQILGQKVEFLVSFYNNEISEKSEIFDDQFSVERPDGSNFTLKIRSTKLEDSAMYFCASSGESGHLYEQYFGPGTRLTVT.

The chain joins TRBV2 to TRBJ1-2; TRBD1 matches at 9 bases. CDR1 and CDR2 from the germline V gene are SNHLY and FYNNEI. CDR3 size: 13 residues. V was pared by 11 bases and J by 5 bases, with 9 bases of the junction left unmatched. CDR3 in DNA: TGTGCCGGTGGACAGGGGATAGGGTATGGCTACACCTTC. This encodes CAGGQGIGYGYTF.

The table lists this clone with a count of one. V is TRBV11-2 and J is TRBJ2-7; D is undetermined. Germline V gives CDR1 SGHAT, CDR2 FQNNGV. The V gene lost 5 bases and the J gene lost 3 bases, with 17 bases spanning the gap. The CDR3 is 15 amino acids. The CDR3 loop reads CASSPSNFRHYEQYF. For the CDR3, the DNA is TGTGCCAGCAGCCCCTCGAACTTTAGACACTACGAGCAGTACTTC.

This clone showed up just once. The chain carries TRBV29-1 and TRBJ2-1; 16 bases are a match to TRBD2. In germline, CDR1 is SQVTM, CDR2 ANQGSEA. The ends lost 7 bases at V and 6 bases at J; junction bases unmatched: 3. The length of the CDR3 is 14 residues. The CDR3 is CSGGTSGRGNEQFF. CDR3 bases: TGCAGCGGCGGGACTAGCGGGAGGGGCAATGAGCAGTTCTTC.

The chain carries TRBV6-5 and TRBJ2-1; D unclear. V lost 6 bases and J 10 bases, leaving 10 bases between the germline ends. This CDR3 region has 11 residues. CDR1 and CDR2 (germline): MNHEY, SVGAGI. In nucleotides, the CDR3 is TGTGCCAGCAGCCTCGATGGCGAGCAGTTCTTC. Its protein is CASSLDGEQFF.

This chain connects TRBV2 to TRBJ2-7; 8 nucleotides align to TRBD1. CDR1 is SNHLY, CDR2 FYNNEI, per germline. The V gene end was trimmed by 4 bases and the J gene end by 2 bases; junction bases not matched to a gene: 1. CDR3 length equals 13 residues. CDR3 region: CASSVGQAYEQYF. The CDR3 DNA follows: TGTGCCAGCAGTGTGGGACAGGCCTACGAGCAGTACTTC.

The chain combines TRBV7-2 with TRBJ2-7, with D unresolved. This CDR3 comprises 13 residues. The germline V and J ends were trimmed by 1 base and 3 bases, with 7 bases remaining between them. CDR1 is SGHTA, CDR2 FQGNSA, per germline. This chain's CDR3 is CASSLERIYEQYF. CDR3 bases: TGTGCCAGCAGCTTAGAGAGGATCTACGAGCAGTACTTC.

This clone was observed once. The genes are TRBV18 and TRBJ2-5; D not resolved. The CDR3 covers 14 residues. V lost 2 bases and J 1 base, leaving 8 bases between the germline ends. Germline V lookup: CDR1 KGHSH, CDR2 LQKENI. The DNA of the CDR3 is TGTGCCAGCTCACCAGGAGTACTCCAAGAGACCCAGTACTTC. Translated: CASSPGVLQETQYF. Based on the CDR3 plus reference TRBV18 and TRBJ2-5, the full variable domain is NAGVMQNPRHLVRRRGQEARLRCSPMKGHSHVYWYRQLPEEGLKFMVYLQKENIIDESGMPKERFSAEFPKEGPSILRIQQVVRGDSAAYFCASSPGVLQETQYFGPGTRLLVL.

This chain uses TRBV5-8 with TRBJ2-7; D may be TRBD1 (6 bases). V dropped 9 bases and J dropped 2 bases, with 12 bases sitting between them. Germline V gives CDR1 SGHTS, CDR2 YDEGEE. CDR3 size: 12 residues. For the CDR3, the DNA is TGTGCCAATCAACGGGACACCTACGAGCAGTACTTC. Amino acids: CANQRDTYEQYF.

This chain uses TRBV2 with TRBJ2-2; D possibly corresponds to TRBD2 (5 bases). The V gene lost 0 bases and the J gene lost 4 bases, with 9 bases spanning the gap. The CDR3 consists of 15 residues. Per the germline V gene, CDR1 is SNHLY and CDR2 is FYNNEI. The chain's CDR3 is CASSEALARTGELFF. CDR3 nucleotides: TGTGCCAGCAGTGAAGCGCTAGCTCGCACCGGGGAGCTGTTTTTT.